The 23 T cell receptor beta chains presented below share a single source sample, sequenced in a study of T cells in narcolepsy. Only in-frame clones appear in the TCRdb table, and some are missing; sequencing was by immunoSEQ multiplex PCR. This sample has under 35,000 clones, with roughly 90% found just once. Material: CD45RA- memory CD4+ T cells from PBMCs. These receptors were collected from a human donor with narcolepsy.

The rearrangement joins TRBV9 to TRBJ2-5; D might be TRBD2 (6 bases). CDR1 and CDR2 (germline): SGDLS, YYNGEE. The CDR3 runs to 14 residues. V was trimmed by 0 bases and J by 5 bases, leaving 11 bases between them. The CDR3 DNA reads as TGTGCCAGCAGCGTAGGACCGGGGGTGGAGACCCAGTACTTC. Translated: CASSVGPGVETQYF.

The gene calls are TRBV6-5 and TRBJ1-4; tentatively, D is TRBD1 (5 bases). Trimming removed 5 bases at V and 8 bases at J, with 12 bases between. Germline values: CDR1 MNHEY, CDR2 SVGAGI. The CDR3 length is 13 residues. The CDR3 DNA reads as TGTGCCAGCAGTGAAAACAGGATAGAAAAACTGTTTTTT. Encoded protein: CASSENRIEKLFF.

The CDR3 protein is CASTLEGLGTEAFF. CDR3 coding DNA: TGTGCCAGTACCTTAGAGGGGTTGGGCACTGAAGCTTTCTTT. This rearrangement joins TRBV19 to TRBJ1-1, with D tentatively TRBD1 (5 bases). The CDR3 loop spans 14 amino acids. Germline V gene sequence: CDR1 LNHDA, CDR2 SQIVND (reference sequence). Between the trimmed V and J ends, which lost 7 bases and 4 bases, there was a span of 16 bases.

This sequence joins TRBV5-5 and TRBJ1-5, with unresolved D. The CDR3 covers 12 residues. Germline loops: CDR1 SGHKS, CDR2 YYEKEE (reference sequence). V lost 2 bases, J lost 3 bases, and 3 bases lay in between. The CDR3 nucleotides are TGTGCCAGCAGCTTCCCCAATCAGCCCCAGCATTTT. Translation gives CASSFPNQPQHF.

The V gene is TRBV18, the J gene TRBJ2-7, with unresolved D. From germline, CDR1 is KGHSH and CDR2 LQKENI. CDR3 size: 12 residues. Deletions cut 5 bases from V and 3 bases from J, with 8 bases between. CDR3 coding DNA: TGTGCCAGCTCAGGGTACAGCTACGAGCAGTACTTC. Protein product: CASSGYSYEQYF.

The chain carries TRBV19 and TRBJ1-5; no clear D gene. V was pared by 2 bases and J by 8 bases, with 10 bases between. Germline V lookup: CDR1 LNHDA, CDR2 SQIVND (reference sequence). CDR3 length: 13 amino acids. CDR3 loop: CASSIPVREPQHF. CDR3 in DNA: TGTGCCAGTAGTATACCGGTGAGGGAGCCCCAGCATTTT.

V and J are TRBV5-4 and TRBJ2-7, with a tentative D call TRBD1 (6 bases). The germline CDR1 and CDR2 sequences are SGHNT and YYREEE (reference sequence). The CDR3 covers 13 residues. Trimming took off 4 bases at V and 3 bases at J, with 11 bases between the two ends. CDR3 sequence reads: CASSQRQDYEQYF. As DNA, the CDR3 is TGTGCCAGCAGCCAAAGACAGGACTACGAGCAGTACTTC.

The rearrangement joins TRBV29-1 to TRBJ2-7; a weak D match, TRBD2 (6 bases). Germline V CDR1 and CDR2: SQVTM, ANQGSEA. The CDR3 is 11 residues long. Between the trimmed V and J ends, which lost 8 bases and 3 bases, there was a span of 11 bases. The CDR3: CSLMRGYEQYF. The CDR3 bases are TGCAGCTTAATGCGGGGCTACGAGCAGTACTTC.

This clone occurred once. The chain combines TRBV20-1 with TRBJ1-6, with unresolved D. The CDR3 length is 11 residues. Germline V lookup: CDR1 DFQATT, CDR2 SNEGSKA (reference sequence). The ends were cut back, 0 bases at V and 10 bases at J, with 4 bases in the middle. CDR3 sequence reads: CSARDSSPLHF. The CDR3 DNA sequence: TGCAGTGCTAGAGATTCGTCACCCCTCCACTTT.

The chain employs TRBV5-1 and TRBJ1-4; the D gene is possibly TRBD1 (6 bases). CDR1 and CDR2 from the germline V gene are SGHRS and YFSETQ. The CDR3 is made up of 15 amino acids. Trimming pared 6 bases from V and 0 bases from J, leaving 12 bases between. CDR3 coding DNA: TGCGCCAGCAATCAGGGGCGGGCAACTAATGAAAAACTGTTTTTT. Translated, it gives CASNQGRATNEKLFF.

This clone appeared once. The J gene is TRBJ2-7, the V gene TRBV6-6; 8 nucleotides align to TRBD1. Per the germline V gene, CDR1 is MNHNY and CDR2 is SVGAGI (reference sequence). The CDR3 has 16 amino acids. Trimming removed 0 bases from V and 5 bases from J; junction bases left unmatched: 9. The DNA of the CDR3 is TGTGCCAGCAGTTACTCGATACCACAGGGGGGTCACGAGCAGTACTTC. Amino acid sequence: CASSYSIPQGGHEQYF.

This chain joins TRBV7-9 and TRBJ1-5; D gene ambiguous. Trimming left V 1 base short and J 0 bases short, with 13 bases between. CDR1 is SEHNR, CDR2 FQNEAQ, per germline (reference sequence). The CDR3 has 17 amino acids. The CDR3 sequence: CASSLGEERYSNQPQHF. As DNA, the CDR3 is TGTGCCAGCAGCTTAGGAGAGGAGAGATATAGCAATCAGCCCCAGCATTTT.

This clone has just one count. This chain joins TRBV27 and TRBJ2-3; 7 bases align to TRBD1. V shed 6 bases, J shed 5 bases, and the junction held 26 bases outside the gene matches. The CDR3 extends over 20 amino acids. Germline-derived CDR1 and CDR2 are MNHEY and SMNVEV (reference sequence). Here the CDR3 reads CASSSFSEGGVDGFIDTQYF. CDR3 nucleotide sequence: TGTGCCAGCAGCTCCTTCTCGGAAGGGGGCGTGGACGGGTTTATAGATACGCAGTATTTT.

The chain uses TRBV19 and TRBJ1-4, with 7 bases identical to TRBD1. This CDR3 is built from 14 residues. The junction had 5 bases not matched to a gene; V was cut back by 6 bases and J by 4 bases. Germline loops: CDR1 LNHDA, CDR2 SQIVND (reference sequence). The CDR3 region is CASRVGTVNEKLFF. The CDR3, as DNA: TGTGCCAGTAGAGTCGGGACAGTTAATGAAAAACTGTTTTTT.

This rearrangement joins TRBV2 to TRBJ2-1; TRBD1 aligns across 7 bases. CDR3 length: 13 residues. V was clipped by 4 bases and J by 7 bases; unmatched bases: 4. The V gene's germline CDR1 is SNHLY and CDR2 FYNNEI. The CDR3 loop is CASSGQGRNEQFF. In nucleotides, the CDR3 is TGTGCCAGCAGTGGACAGGGACGGAATGAGCAGTTCTTC.

This clone was picked up one time. The chain employs TRBV28 and TRBJ1-3, with unresolved D. The CDR3 is 17 residues long. The germline gives CDR1 MDHEN, CDR2 SYDVKM. V was trimmed by 1 base and J by 0 bases, leaving 13 bases between them. CDR3 amino acids: CASSLFLGRVSGNTIYF. The DNA of the CDR3 is TGTGCCAGCAGTTTATTCCTTGGGAGGGTCTCTGGAAACACCATATATTTT.

Regarding this clone: Germline and junction disagree at one end, which may indicate a read error. The chain joins TRBV10-3 to TRBJ1-2; D ambiguous. The length of the CDR3 is 13 residues. CDR1 is ENHRY and CDR2 is SYGVKD in the germline V gene. Here the CDR3 DNA reads TGTGCCAGCAGTCAACTAGGGTATCGAGGCTACACCTTC. Residues: CASSQLGYRGYTF.

V and J are TRBV7-9 and TRBJ2-1; D is undetermined. Trimming pared 5 bases from V and 1 base from J, leaving 15 bases between. Germline CDR1 and CDR2: SEHNR and FQNEAQ (reference sequence). CDR3 length: 16 amino acids. The CDR3 bases are TGTGCCAGCAGCCCCAGAGGTAGGCCTTCCTACAATGAGCAGTTCTTC. It encodes CASSPRGRPSYNEQFF. Combining the CDR3 with reference TRBV7-9 and TRBJ2-1 gives the whole variable domain DTGVSQNPRHKITKRGQNVTFRCDPISEHNRLYWYRQTLGQGPEFLTYFQNEAQLEKSRLLSDRFSAERPKGSFSTLEIQRTEQGDSAMYLCASSPRGRPSYNEQFFGPGTRLTVL.

This sequence joins TRBV27 and TRBJ2-1, with a possible D match to TRBD2 (6 bases). V shed 5 bases and J shed 4 bases, with 15 bases lying between them. This CDR3 has 15 residues. The germline gives CDR1 MNHEY, CDR2 SMNVEV (reference sequence). CDR3 bases: TGTGCCAGCAGTACCCCAAACGCGGGGTACAATGAGCAGTTCTTC. It encodes CASSTPNAGYNEQFF.

This clone showed up just once. This sequence joins TRBV7-6 and TRBJ2-2; the match to TRBD1 covers 8 bases. Trimming at V came to 5 bases and at J to 4 bases, leaving 6 bases not matched to a gene. Germline V lookup: CDR1 SGHVS, CDR2 FNYEAQ. The CDR3 extends over 15 amino acids. The CDR3 region is CASSPGTGATGELFF. In nucleotides, the CDR3 is TGTGCCAGCAGCCCTGGGACAGGTGCCACCGGGGAGCTGTTTTTT.

The chain carries TRBV28 and TRBJ1-5, with D unclear. Trimming took 3 bases from V and 0 from J, leaving 12 bases between them. Germline loops: CDR1 MDHEN, CDR2 SYDVKM. The CDR3 runs to 16 residues. In DNA form, the CDR3 reads TGTGCCAGCAGTTTTCTACCCGGGATTAGCAATCAGCCCCAGCATTTT. Protein product: CASSFLPGISNQPQHF.

V and J are TRBV7-3 and TRBJ2-2; 12 bases line up with TRBD2. Germline V gives CDR1 SGHTA, CDR2 FQGTGA. The junction had 6 bases not matched to a gene; V was cut back by 5 bases and J by 5 bases. CDR3 length: 16 amino acids. The CDR3 coding sequence is TGTGCCAGCAGCGTACTAGCGGGGGGATATACCGGGGAGCTGTTTTTT. Its translation: CASSVLAGGYTGELFF.

The chain couples TRBV29-1 to TRBJ1-4, with D possibly TRBD1 on 6 matching bases. The CDR3 has 15 amino acids. V dropped 3 bases and J dropped 6 bases, with 17 bases sitting between them. The germline V gene encodes CDR1 SQVTM and CDR2 ANQGSEA. CDR3 amino acids: CSVDWAGDLDEKLFF. CDR3 nucleotide sequence: TGCAGCGTTGATTGGGCAGGGGATCTGGATGAAAAACTGTTTTTT.